The clone carrying this T cell receptor (beta chain) came up a few times. Its matching antigen is unknown. Quantitative molecular-barcoded 5'-RACE generated the TCR beta libraries. TCRdb re-called the 5' RACE reads with MiXCR, one entry per CDR3 protein. The sample has under 450,000 distinct CDR3 sequences; roughly 17% are singletons. These data are taken from a study of CD8 T cells in ankylosing spondylitis. Study conclusions and caveats: The disease-linked clones had a CD8+ phenotype and low blood frequencies. Clones tied to disease were said to be significantly enriched in matched ankylosing spondylitis synovial fluid. Seven to nine highly homologous variants made up a TCR beta motif that seemed to typify ankylosing spondylitis blood.

Germline lookup yields CDR1 MDHEN and CDR2 SYDVKM. CDR3 size: 13 residues. V gave up 8 bases and J gave up 4 bases, with 11 bases separating them. Sequenced: blood, either unsorted or a sorted T cell fraction (not recorded which). The gene calls are TRBV28 and TRBJ2-2; D is ambiguous. This TCR derives from a male donor with ankylosing spondylitis. In DNA form, the CDR3 reads TGTGCCAGCGGACCACCGGGCACCGGGGAGCTGTTTTTT. Protein: CASGPPGTGELFF.